This entry describes one T cell receptor beta chain. Its antigen is still unknown. This sample is drawn from a study of T cell responses to AZD1222 COVID-19 vaccine. TCRdb's copy holds only in-frame clones and misses some; the assay was immunoSEQ multiplex PCR. The sample carries some 60,000 clones, 75% to 90% recorded once. Per the germline V gene, CDR1 is MDHEN and CDR2 is SYDVKM. Trimming pared 1 base from V and 3 bases from J, leaving 11 bases between. The CDR3 has 15 amino acids. Study results and caveats: In a largely white British group with more females than males, clonal diversity was possibly underestimated. Spike-specific TCR breadth and depth grew following two AZD1222 doses. Distributed over spike, vaccine-associated CD4 TCRs predominated at 160-218 and 743-854.

This chain uses TRBV28 with TRBJ2-3, with D possibly being TRBD2 (6 bases). This TCR was sampled from an adult who received the AZD1222 COVID-19 vaccine. Here the sequenced sample was peripheral blood, taken 28 days after the second AZD1222 dose. The chain's CDR3 is CASSLFRGMTDTQYF. The CDR3, as DNA: TGTGCCAGCAGTTTATTTCGCGGGATGACAGATACGCAGTATTTT.